This is a list of T cell receptor beta chains from one sample in a study of T cells in Graves' hyperthyroidism and ophthalmopathy. Each CDR3 protein is one row after TCRdb ran MiXCR on the multiplex PCR reads. The table records 800,000 or so distinct CDR3 sequences, around 38% of them present only once. The sequenced sample consisted of blood. The receptor set was obtained from a man between 18 and 35 years old with Graves' hyperthyroidism. Both conserved end residues are part of each CDR3. D genes are given only for firm matches. Size values are once, few and many counts, or a class for expanded clones, and some rows have none.

V,D,size,J,CDR3,DNA
TRBV7-8,NA,many,TRBJ2-7,CASRDTAYEQYF,TGTGCCAGCAGAGACACAGCCTACGAGCAGTACTTC
TRBV7-2,TRBD1,NA,TRBJ2-5,CASSFQGVLTGETQYF,TGTGCCAGCAGCTTCCAGGGGGTCTTAACGGGAGAGACCCAGTACTTC
TRBV7-2,NA,NA,TRBJ2-7,CASSPKPEGEQYF,TGTGCCAGCAGCCCGAAACCAGAAGGGGAGCAGTACTTC
TRBV29-1,TRBD2,many,TRBJ2-2,CSVARGADTGELFF,TGCAGCGTTGCGCGGGGGGCAGACACCGGGGAGCTGTTTTTT
TRBV10-3,NA,NA,TRBJ1-2,CAISWGVPGYGYTF,TGTGCCATCAGTTGGGGGGTACCTGGCTATGGCTACACCTTC
TRBV24-1,NA,many,TRBJ1-2,CAPSPGYTF,TGTGCCCCGAGCCCTGGCTACACCTTC
TRBV4-1,NA,few,TRBJ1-5,CASSLMDNSNQPQHF,TGCGCCAGCAGCTTGATGGATAATAGCAATCAGCCCCAGCATTTT
TRBV3-1,NA,few,TRBJ2-7,CASSQEEGVRDIAYEQYF,TGTGCCAGCAGCCAAGAGGAGGGTGTTAGGGACATCGCCTACGAGCAGTACTTC
TRBV6-6,TRBD1,NA,TRBJ1-1,CASSPMGQVTTEAFF,TGTGCCAGCAGTCCTATGGGACAGGTAACCACTGAAGCTTTCTTT
TRBV4-1,NA,NA,TRBJ1-1,CASSQDPGSNTEAFF,TGCGCCAGCAGCCAAGATCCCGGGTCTAACACTGAAGCTTTCTTT
TRBV19,TRBD1,NA,TRBJ2-7,CASTGDSLSYEQYF,TGTGCCAGTACTGGGGACAGCCTCTCCTACGAGCAGTACTTC
TRBV7-9,NA,few,TRBJ2-7,CASSLLGTAGNEQYF,TGTGCCAGCAGCTTACTGGGGACAGCGGGGAACGAGCAGTACTTC
TRBV7-9,NA,many,TRBJ1-1,CASSSRHNEAFF,TGTGCCAGCAGCTCCCGACACAATGAAGCTTTCTTT
TRBV28,NA,NA,TRBJ2-5,CASSLYSLQETQYF,TGTGCCAGCAGTTTGTACAGTCTCCAAGAGACCCAGTACTTC
TRBV10-3,NA,many,TRBJ2-7,CAISEPKLGIYEQYF,TGTGCCATCAGTGAGCCCAAATTGGGGATCTACGAGCAGTACTTC
TRBV29-1,NA,NA,TRBJ1-1,CSVIGRGEAFF,TGCAGCGTAATAGGTCGAGGTGAAGCTTTCTTT
TRBV5-4,TRBD1,few,TRBJ1-1,CASTFNPRGPEAFF,TGTGCCAGCACCTTCAACCCCAGGGGGCCGGAAGCTTTCTTT
TRBV4-2,NA,few,TRBJ2-7,CASSLSHYEQYF,TGTGCCAGCAGCCTTTCCCATTACGAGCAGTACTTC
TRBV15,NA,many,TRBJ1-2,CATSRGNYGYTF,TGTGCCACCAGCAGGGGTAACTATGGCTACACCTTC
TRBV2,NA,many,TRBJ1-2,CASSDIWEGMRYGYTF,TGTGCCAGCAGTGATATCTGGGAGGGAATGAGATATGGCTACACCTTC
TRBV2,NA,NA,TRBJ1-2,CASSEVGVNYGYTF,TGTGCCAGCAGTGAAGTAGGGGTGAACTATGGCTACACCTTC
TRBV12-3/TRBV12-4,NA,NA,TRBJ2-2,CASSSLTATGELFF,TGTGCCAGCAGTTCCCTGACAGCCACCGGGGAGCTGTTTTTT
TRBV7-6,NA,NA,TRBJ2-5,CASRAGGGKTQYF,TGTGCCAGCAGGGCCGGGGGTGGAAAGACCCAGTACTTC
TRBV12-3/TRBV12-4,NA,few,TRBJ2-5,CASSVGQAAQYF,TGTGCCAGCAGTGTCGGTCAGGCGGCCCAGTACTTC
TRBV7-9,NA,NA,TRBJ2-1,CASSIDGNEQFF,TGTGCCAGCAGCATTGACGGGAATGAGCAGTTCTTC
TRBV14,NA,NA,TRBJ1-1,CASSPNWRGKNEAFF,TGTGCCAGCAGCCCTAATTGGCGGGGGAAGAATGAAGCTTTCTTT
TRBV9,NA,NA,TRBJ2-1,CASSASSGYNEQFF,TGTGCCAGCAGCGCCTCCAGCGGGTACAATGAGCAGTTCTTC
TRBV12-3/TRBV12-4,NA,many,TRBJ1-6,CASSVQVNSPLHF,TGTGCCAGCAGCGTACAAGTGAATTCACCCCTCCACTTT
TRBV6-1,TRBD1,NA,TRBJ1-5,CASGETGGVNQPQHF,TGTGCCAGCGGTGAGACAGGGGGCGTCAATCAGCCCCAGCATTTT
TRBV7-2,NA,many,TRBJ2-7,CASSLEAGPREQYF,TGTGCCAGCAGCTTAGAGGCTGGACCGAGGGAGCAGTACTTC
TRBV20-1,NA,many,TRBJ2-5,CSARDMKGRETQYF,TGCAGTGCTAGAGATATGAAGGGGCGGGAGACCCAGTACTTC
TRBV4-3,NA,once,TRBJ2-6,CASSQASGNVLTF,TGCGCCAGCAGCCAAGCATCAGGGAACGTCCTGACTTTC
TRBV11-3,TRBD2,NA,TRBJ2-7,CASSPGTSGRYEQYF,TGTGCCAGCAGCCCCGGGACTAGCGGGAGGTACGAGCAGTACTTC
TRBV9,NA,many,TRBJ2-5,CASSVGQTQYF,TGTGCCAGCAGCGTAGGGCAGACCCAGTACTTC